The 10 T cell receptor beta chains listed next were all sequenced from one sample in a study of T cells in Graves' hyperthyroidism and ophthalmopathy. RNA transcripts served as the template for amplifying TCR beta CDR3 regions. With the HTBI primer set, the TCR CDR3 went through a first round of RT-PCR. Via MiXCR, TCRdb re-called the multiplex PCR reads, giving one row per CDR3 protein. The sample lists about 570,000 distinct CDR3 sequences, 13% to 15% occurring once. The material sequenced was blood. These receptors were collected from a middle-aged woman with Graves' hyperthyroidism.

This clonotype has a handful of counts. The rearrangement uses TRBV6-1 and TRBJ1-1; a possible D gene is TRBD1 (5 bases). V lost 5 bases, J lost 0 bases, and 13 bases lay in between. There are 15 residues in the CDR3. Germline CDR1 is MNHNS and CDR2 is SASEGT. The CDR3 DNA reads TGTGCCAGCAGTCCCCGACAGACTTTGAACACTGAAGCTTTCTTT. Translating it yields CASSPRQTLNTEAFF.

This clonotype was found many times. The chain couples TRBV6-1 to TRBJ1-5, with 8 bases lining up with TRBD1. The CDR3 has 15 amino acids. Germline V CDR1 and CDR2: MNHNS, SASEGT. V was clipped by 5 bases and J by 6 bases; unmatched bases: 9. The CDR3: CASSTSDRDGQPQHF. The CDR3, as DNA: TGTGCCAGCAGTACCTCGGACAGGGATGGTCAGCCCCAGCATTTT.

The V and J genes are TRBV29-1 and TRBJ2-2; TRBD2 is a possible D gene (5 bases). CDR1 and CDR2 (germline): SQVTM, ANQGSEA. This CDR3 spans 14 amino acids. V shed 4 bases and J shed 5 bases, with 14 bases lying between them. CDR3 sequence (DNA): TGCAGCGTTGTTCGCGGGCACAATACCGGGGAGCTGTTTTTT. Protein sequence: CSVVRGHNTGELFF.

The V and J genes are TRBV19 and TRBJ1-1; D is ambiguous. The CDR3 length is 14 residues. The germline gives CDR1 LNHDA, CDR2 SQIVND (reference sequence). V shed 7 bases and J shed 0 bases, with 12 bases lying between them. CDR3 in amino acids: CASTDALMNTEAFF. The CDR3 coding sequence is TGTGCCAGTACCGACGCCCTCATGAACACTGAAGCTTTCTTT.

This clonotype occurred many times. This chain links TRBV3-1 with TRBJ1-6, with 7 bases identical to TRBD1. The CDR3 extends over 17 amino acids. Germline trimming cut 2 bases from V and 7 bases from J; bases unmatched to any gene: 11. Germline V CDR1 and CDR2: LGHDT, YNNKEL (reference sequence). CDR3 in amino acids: CASSQPKQGTRNSPLHF. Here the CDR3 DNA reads TGTGCCAGCAGCCAACCAAAACAGGGGACTAGGAATTCACCCCTCCACTTT.

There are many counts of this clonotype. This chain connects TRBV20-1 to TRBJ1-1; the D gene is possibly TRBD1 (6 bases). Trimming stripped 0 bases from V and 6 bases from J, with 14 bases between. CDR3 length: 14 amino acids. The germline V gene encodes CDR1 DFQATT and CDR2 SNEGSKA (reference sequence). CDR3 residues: CSARERGGQPEAFF. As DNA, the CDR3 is TGCAGTGCTAGAGAGAGAGGGGGGCAACCTGAAGCTTTCTTT.

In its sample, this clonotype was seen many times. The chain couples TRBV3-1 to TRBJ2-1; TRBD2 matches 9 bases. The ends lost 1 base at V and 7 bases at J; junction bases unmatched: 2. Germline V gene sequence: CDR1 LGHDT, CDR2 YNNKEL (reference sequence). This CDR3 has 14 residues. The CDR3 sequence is CASSQGGRANEQFF. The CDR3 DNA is TGTGCCAGCAGCCAAGGCGGGAGGGCAAATGAGCAGTTCTTC.

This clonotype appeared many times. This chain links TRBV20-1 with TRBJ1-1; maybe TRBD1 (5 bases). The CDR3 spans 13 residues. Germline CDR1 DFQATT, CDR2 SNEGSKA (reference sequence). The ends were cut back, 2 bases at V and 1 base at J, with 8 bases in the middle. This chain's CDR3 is CSARLGGNTEAFF. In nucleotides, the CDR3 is TGCAGTGCTAGACTTGGGGGGAACACTGAAGCTTTCTTT.

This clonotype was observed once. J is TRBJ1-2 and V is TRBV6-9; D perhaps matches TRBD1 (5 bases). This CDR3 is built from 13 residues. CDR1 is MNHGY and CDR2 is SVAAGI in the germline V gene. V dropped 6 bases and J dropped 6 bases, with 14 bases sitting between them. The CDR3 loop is CASRLQVLDGYTF. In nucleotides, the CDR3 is TGTGCCAGCAGATTACAGGTGTTGGATGGCTACACCTTC.

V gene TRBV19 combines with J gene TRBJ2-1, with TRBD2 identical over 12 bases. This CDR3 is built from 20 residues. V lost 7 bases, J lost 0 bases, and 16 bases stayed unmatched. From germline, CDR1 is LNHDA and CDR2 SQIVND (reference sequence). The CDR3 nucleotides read TGTGCCAGTACCAGCTTTCGGACTAGCGGGATACCGAGCTCCTACAATGAGCAGTTCTTC. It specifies CASTSFRTSGIPSSYNEQFF.